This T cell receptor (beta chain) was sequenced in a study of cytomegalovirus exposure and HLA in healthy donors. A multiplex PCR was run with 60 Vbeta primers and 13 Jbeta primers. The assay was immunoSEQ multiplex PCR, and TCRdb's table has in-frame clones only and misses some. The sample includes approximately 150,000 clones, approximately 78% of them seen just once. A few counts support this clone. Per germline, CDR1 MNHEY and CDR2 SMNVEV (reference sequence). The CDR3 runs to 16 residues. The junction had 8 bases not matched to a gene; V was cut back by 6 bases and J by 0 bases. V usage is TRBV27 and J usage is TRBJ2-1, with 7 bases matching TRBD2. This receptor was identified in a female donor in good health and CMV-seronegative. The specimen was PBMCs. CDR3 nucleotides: TGTGCCAGCAGAGGACTAGATACTTTCTCCTACAATGAGCAGTTCTTC. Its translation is CASRGLDTFSYNEQFF.